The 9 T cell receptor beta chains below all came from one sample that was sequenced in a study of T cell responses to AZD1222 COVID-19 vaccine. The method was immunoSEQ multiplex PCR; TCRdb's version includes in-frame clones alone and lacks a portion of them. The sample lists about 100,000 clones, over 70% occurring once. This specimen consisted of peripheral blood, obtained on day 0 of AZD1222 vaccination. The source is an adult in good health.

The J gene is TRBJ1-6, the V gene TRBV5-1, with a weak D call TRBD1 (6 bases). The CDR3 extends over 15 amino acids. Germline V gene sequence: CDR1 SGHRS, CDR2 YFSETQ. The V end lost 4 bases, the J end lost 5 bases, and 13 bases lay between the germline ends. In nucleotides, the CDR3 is TGCGCCAGCAGCCTACCCGACAGGAATAATTCACCCCTCCACTTT. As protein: CASSLPDRNNSPLHF.

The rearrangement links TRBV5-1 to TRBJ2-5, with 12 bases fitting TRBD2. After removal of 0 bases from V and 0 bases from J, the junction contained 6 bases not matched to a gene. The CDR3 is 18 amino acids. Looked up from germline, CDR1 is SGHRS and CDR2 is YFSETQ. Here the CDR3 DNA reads TGCGCCAGCAGCTTGGGACTAGCGGGAGCCCTGTACCAAGAGACCCAGTACTTC. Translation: CASSLGLAGALYQETQYF.

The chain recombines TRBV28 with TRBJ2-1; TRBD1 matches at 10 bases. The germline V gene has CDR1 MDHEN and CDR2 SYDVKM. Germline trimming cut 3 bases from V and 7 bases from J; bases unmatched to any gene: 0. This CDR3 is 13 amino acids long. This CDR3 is CASSLDRGNEQFF. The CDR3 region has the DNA TGTGCCAGCAGTTTGGACAGGGGGAATGAGCAGTTCTTC.

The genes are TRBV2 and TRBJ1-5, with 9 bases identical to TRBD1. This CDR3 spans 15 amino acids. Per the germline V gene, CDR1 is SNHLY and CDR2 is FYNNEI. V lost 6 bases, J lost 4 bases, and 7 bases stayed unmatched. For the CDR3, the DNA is TGTGCCAGCAGCGCAACAGGGGGCGGGAATCAGCCCCAGCATTTT. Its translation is CASSATGGGNQPQHF.

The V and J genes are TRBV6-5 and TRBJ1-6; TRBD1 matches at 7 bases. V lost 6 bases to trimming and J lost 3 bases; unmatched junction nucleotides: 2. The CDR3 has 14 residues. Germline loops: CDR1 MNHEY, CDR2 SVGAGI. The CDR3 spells CASRGQIYNSPLHF. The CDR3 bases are TGTGCCAGCAGGGGACAGATCTATAATTCACCCCTCCACTTT.

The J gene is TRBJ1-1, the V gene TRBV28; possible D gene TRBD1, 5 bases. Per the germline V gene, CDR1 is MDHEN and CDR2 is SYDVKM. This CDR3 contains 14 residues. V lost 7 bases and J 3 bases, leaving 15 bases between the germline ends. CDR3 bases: TGTGCCAGCAACCCGTCCCCAGGGCACACTGAAGCTTTCTTT. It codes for CASNPSPGHTEAFF.

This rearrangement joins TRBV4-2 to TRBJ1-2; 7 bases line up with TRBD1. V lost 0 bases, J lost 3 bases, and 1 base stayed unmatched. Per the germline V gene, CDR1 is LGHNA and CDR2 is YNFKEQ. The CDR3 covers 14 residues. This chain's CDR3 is CASSQDGQDYGYTF. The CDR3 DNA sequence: TGTGCCAGCAGCCAAGATGGACAGGACTATGGCTACACCTTC.

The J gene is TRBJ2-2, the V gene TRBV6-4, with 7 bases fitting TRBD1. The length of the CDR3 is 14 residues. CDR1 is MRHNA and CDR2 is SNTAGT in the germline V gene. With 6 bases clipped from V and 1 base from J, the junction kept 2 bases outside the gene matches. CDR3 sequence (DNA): TGTGCCAGCAGGGACAGGTGGAACACCGGGGAGCTGTTTTTT. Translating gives CASRDRWNTGELFF.

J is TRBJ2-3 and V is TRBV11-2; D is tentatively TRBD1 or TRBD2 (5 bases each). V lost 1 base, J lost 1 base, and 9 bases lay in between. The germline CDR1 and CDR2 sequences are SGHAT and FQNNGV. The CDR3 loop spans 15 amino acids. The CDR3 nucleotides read TGTGCCAGCAGCTTAGGGGGGTCAGGCACAGATACGCAGTATTTT. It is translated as CASSLGGSGTDTQYF.